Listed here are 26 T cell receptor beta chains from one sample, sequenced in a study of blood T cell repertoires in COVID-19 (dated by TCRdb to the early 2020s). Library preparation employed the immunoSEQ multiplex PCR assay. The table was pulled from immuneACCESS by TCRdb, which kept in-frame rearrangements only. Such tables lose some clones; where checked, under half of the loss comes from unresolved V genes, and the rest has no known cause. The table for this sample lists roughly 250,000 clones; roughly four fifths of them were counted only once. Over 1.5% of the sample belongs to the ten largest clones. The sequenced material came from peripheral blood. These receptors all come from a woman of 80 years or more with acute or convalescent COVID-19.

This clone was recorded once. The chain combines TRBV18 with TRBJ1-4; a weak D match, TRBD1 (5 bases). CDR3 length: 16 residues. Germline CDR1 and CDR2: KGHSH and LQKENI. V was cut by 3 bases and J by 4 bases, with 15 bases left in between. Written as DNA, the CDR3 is TGTGCCAGCTCACCTCCTCCCCAGGGAGGTAATGAAAAACTGTTTTTT. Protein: CASSPPPQGGNEKLFF.

As DNA, the CDR3 is TGTGCCAGCTCACCCAAAAAGACTAGCACAGATACGCAGTATTTT. Its protein is CASSPKKTSTDTQYF. The chain recombines TRBV18 with TRBJ2-3, with D unclear. The CDR3 extends over 15 amino acids. The V end lost 3 bases, the J end lost 0 bases, and 10 bases lay between the germline ends. Germline-derived CDR1 and CDR2 are KGHSH and LQKENI. Based on the CDR3 plus reference TRBV18 and TRBJ2-3, the full variable domain is NAGVMQNPRHLVRRRGQEARLRCSPMKGHSHVYWYRQLPEEGLKFMVYLQKENIIDESGMPKERFSAEFPKEGPSILRIQQVVRGDSAAYFCASSPKKTSTDTQYFGPGTRLTVL.

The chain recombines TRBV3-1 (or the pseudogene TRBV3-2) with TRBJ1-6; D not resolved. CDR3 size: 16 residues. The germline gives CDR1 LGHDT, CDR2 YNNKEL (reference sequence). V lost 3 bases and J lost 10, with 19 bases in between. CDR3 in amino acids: CASSHSRVGRGSPLHF. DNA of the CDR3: TGTGCCAGCAGCCATTCCCGCGTAGGGAGAGGCTCACCCCTCCACTTT.

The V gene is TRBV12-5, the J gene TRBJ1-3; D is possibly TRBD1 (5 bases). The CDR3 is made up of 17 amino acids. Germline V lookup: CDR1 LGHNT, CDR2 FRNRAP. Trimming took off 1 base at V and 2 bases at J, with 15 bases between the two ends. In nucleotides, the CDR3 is TGTGCTAGTGGTTTGGGCGGGAACCTCAGGGCTGGAAACACCATATATTTT. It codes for CASGLGGNLRAGNTIYF. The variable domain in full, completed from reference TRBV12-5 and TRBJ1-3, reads DARVTQTPRHKVTEMGQEVTMRCQPILGHNTVFWYRQTMMQGLELLAYFRNRAPLDDSGMPKDRFSAEMPDATLATLKIQPSEPRDSAVYFCASGLGGNLRAGNTIYFGEGSWLTVV.

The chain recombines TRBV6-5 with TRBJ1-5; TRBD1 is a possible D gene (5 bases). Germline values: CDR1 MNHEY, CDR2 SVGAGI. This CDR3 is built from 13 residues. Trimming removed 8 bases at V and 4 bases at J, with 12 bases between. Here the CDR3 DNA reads TGTGCCAGCGGTCAGGGAGGAAATCAGCCCCAGCATTTT. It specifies CASGQGGNQPQHF.

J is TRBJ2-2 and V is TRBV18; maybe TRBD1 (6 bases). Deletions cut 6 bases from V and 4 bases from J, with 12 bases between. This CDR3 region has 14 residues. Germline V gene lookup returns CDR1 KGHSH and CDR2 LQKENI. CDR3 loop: CASSTGHITGELFF. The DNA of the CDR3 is TGTGCCAGCTCCACGGGACATATCACCGGGGAGCTGTTTTTT.

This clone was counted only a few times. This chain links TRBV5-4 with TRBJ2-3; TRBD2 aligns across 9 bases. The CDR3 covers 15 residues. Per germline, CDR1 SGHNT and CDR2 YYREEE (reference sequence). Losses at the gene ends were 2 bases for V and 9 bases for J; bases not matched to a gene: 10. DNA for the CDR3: TGTGCCAGCAGCTTTCGGGTCGGTGCGGGAGGGACGCAGTATTTT. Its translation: CASSFRVGAGGTQYF.

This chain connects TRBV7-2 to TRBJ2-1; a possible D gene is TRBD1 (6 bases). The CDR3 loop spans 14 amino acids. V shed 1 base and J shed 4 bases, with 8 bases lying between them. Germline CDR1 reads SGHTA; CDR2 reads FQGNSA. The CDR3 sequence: CASSLDRVYNEQFF. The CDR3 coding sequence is TGTGCCAGCAGCTTAGACAGGGTTTACAATGAGCAGTTCTTC.

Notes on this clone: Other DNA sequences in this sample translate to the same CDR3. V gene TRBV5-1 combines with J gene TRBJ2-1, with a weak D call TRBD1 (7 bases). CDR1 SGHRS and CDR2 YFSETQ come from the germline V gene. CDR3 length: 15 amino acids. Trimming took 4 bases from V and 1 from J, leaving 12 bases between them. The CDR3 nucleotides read TGCGCCAGCAGCCCGCAGGGGGGATCCTACAATGAGCAGTTCTTC. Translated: CASSPQGGSYNEQFF. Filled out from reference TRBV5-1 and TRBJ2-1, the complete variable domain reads KAGVTQTPRYLIKTRGQQVTLSCSPISGHRSVSWYQQTPGQGLQFLFEYFSETQRNKGNFPGRFSGRQFSNSRSEMNVSTLELGDSALYLCASSPQGGSYNEQFFGPGTRLTVL.

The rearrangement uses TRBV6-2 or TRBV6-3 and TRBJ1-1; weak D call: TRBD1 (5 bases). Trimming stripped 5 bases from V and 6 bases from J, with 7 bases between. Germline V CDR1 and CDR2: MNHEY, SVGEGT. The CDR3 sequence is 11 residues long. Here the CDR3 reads CASSQTAEAFF. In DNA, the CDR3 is TGTGCCAGCAGTCAGACAGCTGAAGCTTTCTTT.

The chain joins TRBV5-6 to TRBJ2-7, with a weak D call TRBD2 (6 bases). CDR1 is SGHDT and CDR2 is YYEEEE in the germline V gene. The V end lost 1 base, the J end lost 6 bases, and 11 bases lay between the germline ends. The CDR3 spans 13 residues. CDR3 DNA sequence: TGTGCCAGCAGCTTGTATCAGGGAGGCGAGCAGTACTTC. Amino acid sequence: CASSLYQGGEQYF. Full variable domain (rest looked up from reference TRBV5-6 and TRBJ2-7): DAGVTQSPTHLIKTRGQQVTLRCSPKSGHDTVSWYQQALGQGPQFIFQYYEEEERQRGNFPDRFSGHQFPNYSSELNVNALLLGDSALYLCASSLYQGGEQYFGPGTRLTVT.

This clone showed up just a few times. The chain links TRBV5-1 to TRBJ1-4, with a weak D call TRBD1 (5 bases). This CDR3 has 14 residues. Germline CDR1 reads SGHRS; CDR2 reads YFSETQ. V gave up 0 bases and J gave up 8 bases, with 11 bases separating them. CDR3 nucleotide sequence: TGCGCCAGCAGCTTGGGGCAGGGTTGGGAAAAACTGTTTTTT. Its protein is CASSLGQGWEKLFF.

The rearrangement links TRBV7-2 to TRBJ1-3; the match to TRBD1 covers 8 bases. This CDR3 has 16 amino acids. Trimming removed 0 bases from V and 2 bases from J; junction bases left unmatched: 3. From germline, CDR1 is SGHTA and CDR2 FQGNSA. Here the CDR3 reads CASSLARTGTGNTIYF. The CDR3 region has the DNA TGTGCCAGCAGCTTAGCGAGGACAGGGACTGGAAACACCATATATTTT.

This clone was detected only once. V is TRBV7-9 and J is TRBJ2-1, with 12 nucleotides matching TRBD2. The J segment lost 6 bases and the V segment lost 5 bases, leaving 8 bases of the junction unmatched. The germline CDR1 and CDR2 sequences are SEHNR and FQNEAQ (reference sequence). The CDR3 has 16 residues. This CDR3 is CASSVTSGGLSNEQFF. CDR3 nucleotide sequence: TGTGCCAGCAGCGTAACTAGCGGGGGGTTGTCCAATGAGCAGTTCTTC.

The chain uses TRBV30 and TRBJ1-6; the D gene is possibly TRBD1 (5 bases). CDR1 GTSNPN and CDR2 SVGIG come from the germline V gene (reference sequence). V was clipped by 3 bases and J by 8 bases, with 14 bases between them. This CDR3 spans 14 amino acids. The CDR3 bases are TGTGCCTGGAGGACAGCGGGGTGGGATTCACCCCTCCACTTT. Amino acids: CAWRTAGWDSPLHF.

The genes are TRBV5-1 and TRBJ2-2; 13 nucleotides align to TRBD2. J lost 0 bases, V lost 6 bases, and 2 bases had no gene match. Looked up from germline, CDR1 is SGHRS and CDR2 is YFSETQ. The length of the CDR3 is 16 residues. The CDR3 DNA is TGCGCCAGCAACGGACTAGCGGGAGCGAACACCGGGGAGCTGTTTTTT. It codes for CASNGLAGANTGELFF. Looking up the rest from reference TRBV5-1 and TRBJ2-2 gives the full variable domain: KAGVTQTPRYLIKTRGQQVTLSCSPISGHRSVSWYQQTPGQGLQFLFEYFSETQRNKGNFPGRFSGRQFSNSRSEMNVSTLELGDSALYLCASNGLAGANTGELFFGEGSRLTVL.

The CDR3 sequence: CASSIGLAGPYNEQFF. The CDR3 bases are TGTGCCAGTAGTATAGGACTAGCGGGACCCTACAATGAGCAGTTCTTC. The chain combines TRBV19 with TRBJ2-1, with TRBD2 matching over 11 bases. The CDR3 is 16 amino acids. V dropped 1 base and J dropped 2; count of bases not matched to a gene: 1. CDR1 and CDR2 from the germline V gene are LNHDA and SQIVND (reference sequence).

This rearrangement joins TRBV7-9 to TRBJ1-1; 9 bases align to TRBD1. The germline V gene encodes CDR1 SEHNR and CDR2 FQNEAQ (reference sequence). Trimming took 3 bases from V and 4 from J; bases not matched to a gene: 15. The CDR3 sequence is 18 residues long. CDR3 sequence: CASSFIGTGGPRGTEAFF. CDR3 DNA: TGTGCCAGCAGCTTTATTGGTACAGGGGGCCCTCGGGGCACTGAAGCTTTCTTT.

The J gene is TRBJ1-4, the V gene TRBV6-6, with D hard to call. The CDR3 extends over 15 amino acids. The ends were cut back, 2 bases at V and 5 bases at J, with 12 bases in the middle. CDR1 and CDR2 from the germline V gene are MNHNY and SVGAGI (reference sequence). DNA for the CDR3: TGTGCCAGCAGTTACGGGTCAGGACTAAATGAAAAACTGTTTTTT. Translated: CASSYGSGLNEKLFF.

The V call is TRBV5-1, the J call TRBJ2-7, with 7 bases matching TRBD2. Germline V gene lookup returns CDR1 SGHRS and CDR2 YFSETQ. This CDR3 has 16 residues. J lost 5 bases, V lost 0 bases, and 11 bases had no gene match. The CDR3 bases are TGCGCCAGCAGCTTGGTGCGGGGGAGGGCACAGGACGAGCAGTACTTC. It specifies CASSLVRGRAQDEQYF.

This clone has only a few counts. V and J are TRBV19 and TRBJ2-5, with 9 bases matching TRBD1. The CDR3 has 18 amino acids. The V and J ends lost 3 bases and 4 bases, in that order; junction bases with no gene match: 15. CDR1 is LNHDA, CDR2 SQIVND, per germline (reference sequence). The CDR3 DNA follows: TGTGCCAGTAGTATTAGGGTAGAAGGGACAGGGAAAGGAGAGACCCAGTACTTC. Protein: CASSIRVEGTGKGETQYF.

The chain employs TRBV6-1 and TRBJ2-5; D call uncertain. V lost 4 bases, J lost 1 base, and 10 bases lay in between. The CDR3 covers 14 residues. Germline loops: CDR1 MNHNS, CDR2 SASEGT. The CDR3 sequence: CASSANRPQETQYF. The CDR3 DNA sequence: TGTGCCAGCAGTGCGAACAGACCCCAAGAGACCCAGTACTTC.

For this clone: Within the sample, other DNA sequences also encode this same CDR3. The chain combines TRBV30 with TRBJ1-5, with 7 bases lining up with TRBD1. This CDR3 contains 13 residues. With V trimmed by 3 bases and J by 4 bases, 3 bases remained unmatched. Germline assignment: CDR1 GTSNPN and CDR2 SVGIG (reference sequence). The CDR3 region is CAWSPTGNQPQHF. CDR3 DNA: TGTGCCTGGAGCCCGACAGGGAATCAGCCCCAGCATTTT. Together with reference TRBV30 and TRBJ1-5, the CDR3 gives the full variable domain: SQTIHQWPATLVQPVGSPLSLECTVEGTSNPNLYWYRQAAGRGLQLLFYSVGIGQISSEVPQNLSASRPQDRQFILSSKKLLLSDSGFYLCAWSPTGNQPQHFGDGTRLSIL.

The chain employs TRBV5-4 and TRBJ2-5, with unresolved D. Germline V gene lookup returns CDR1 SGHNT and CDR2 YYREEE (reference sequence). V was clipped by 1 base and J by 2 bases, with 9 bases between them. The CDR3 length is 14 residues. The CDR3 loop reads CASSLMLRQETQYF. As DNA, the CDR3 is TGTGCCAGCAGCTTGATGTTGCGGCAAGAGACCCAGTACTTC.

The CDR3 region has the DNA TGCGCCAGCAGCATTGGGACAGCCCTCACCTACGAGCAGTACTTC. Encoded protein: CASSIGTALTYEQYF. The chain carries TRBV4-1 and TRBJ2-7, with 7 bases lining up with TRBD1. V gave up 5 bases and J gave up 2 bases; unmatched junction bases: 9. The CDR3 length is 15 residues. Germline V gene lookup returns CDR1 MGHRA and CDR2 YSYEKL.

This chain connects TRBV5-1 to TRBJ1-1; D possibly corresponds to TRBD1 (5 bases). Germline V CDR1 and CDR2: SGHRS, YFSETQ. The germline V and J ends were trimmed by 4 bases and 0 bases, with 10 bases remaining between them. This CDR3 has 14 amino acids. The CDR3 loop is CASSTGRLNTEAFF. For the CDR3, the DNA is TGCGCCAGCAGCACAGGACGGCTGAACACTGAAGCTTTCTTT.